This record looks at one TCR beta chain sequence and its context. This sample stems from a study of blood T cell repertoires in COVID-19. Across the study: Acute-phase and convalescent COVID-19 samples originated in the United States, Italy and Spain. Nucleic acid was either cDNA or gDNA, and it came from T cells, B-cell-depleted T cells, or PBMCs.

The CDR3 has 13 amino acids. Trimming took 1 base from V and 10 from J, leaving 11 bases between them. Original handling: Amplification of reference gene primers provided the estimated nucleated cell counts. Only in-frame clones appear in the TCRdb table, and some are missing; sequencing was by immunoSEQ multiplex PCR. The V and J calls and clone size are taken from that table; D and trimming were inferred from the DNA. The profile shows about 160,000 clones, about 80% of them singletons. This sequence was found in a woman older than 75 with acute or convalescent COVID-19. The chain uses TRBV12-3 or TRBV12-4 and TRBJ2-4, with D uncertain. Input material: peripheral blood. The CDR3 bases are TGTGCCAGCAGTTTAGGGGTGTCTAGTATTCAGTACTTC. Its protein is CASSLGVSSIQYF.